The next 32 T cell receptor beta chains were all read from a single sample in a study of blood T cell repertoires in COVID-19. Libraries were prepared by immunoSEQ multiplex PCR; TCRdb keeps only in-frame clonotypes and omits some of them. The data show roughly 100,000 clones, with 70% to 90% seen just once and about 3% held by the top ten. The sequenced material came from peripheral blood. Receptors were obtained from a human donor in a cohort sampled during active COVID-19.

This chain links TRBV14 with TRBJ1-6, with 7 bases that match TRBD1. The CDR3 runs to 15 residues. V gave up 5 bases and J gave up 6 bases; unmatched junction bases: 7. Germline CDR1 and CDR2: SGHDN and FVKESK. The DNA of the CDR3 is TGTGCCAGCAGCGAGACAGGGATAAGTAATTCACCCCTCCACTTT. This translates into CASSETGISNSPLHF.

This clone was detected a few times. The rearrangement links TRBV20-1 to TRBJ1-5, with TRBD1 as a possible D gene (5 bases). Trimming left V 3 bases short and J 4 bases short, with 10 bases between. The germline V gene has CDR1 DFQATT and CDR2 SNEGSKA (reference sequence). The CDR3 is made up of 13 amino acids. The CDR3 nucleotides are TGCAGTGCTAGTCCGCAGGGAAATCAGCCCCAGCATTTT. Its translation: CSASPQGNQPQHF.

The chain has TRBV18 and TRBJ1-2; 8 nucleotides align to TRBD1. Germline V gene lookup returns CDR1 KGHSH and CDR2 LQKENI. The V gene end was trimmed by 2 bases and the J gene end by 1 base; junction bases not matched to a gene: 3. This CDR3 has 15 residues. DNA for the CDR3: TGTGCCAGCTCACCAGTGGACAGGGTTAACTATGGCTACACCTTC. This encodes CASSPVDRVNYGYTF.

CDR3 nucleotide sequence: TGTGCCAGCTCATGGACAGGGGCTAACTATGGCTACACCTTC. Its protein is CASSWTGANYGYTF. V usage is TRBV18 and J usage is TRBJ1-2, with 9 positions matching TRBD1. With V trimmed by 5 bases and J by 0 bases, 1 base remained unmatched. CDR3 length equals 14 residues. The germline gives CDR1 KGHSH, CDR2 LQKENI.

This sequence joins TRBV30 and TRBJ2-3, with 10 bases matching TRBD2. Germline V gene sequence: CDR1 GTSNPN, CDR2 SVGIG (reference sequence). The CDR3 loop spans 16 amino acids. V trimming: 1 base; J trimming: 2 bases; junction bases outside the gene matches: 6. Here the CDR3 reads CAWSADSGRYTDTQYF. The DNA for the CDR3 is TGTGCCTGGAGTGCGGATAGCGGGAGGTACACAGATACGCAGTATTTT.

J is TRBJ2-7 and V is TRBV29-1, with 16 bases aligning to TRBD2. The trim removed 4 bases at V and 6 bases at J, leaving 12 bases unmatched. The CDR3 runs to 17 residues. CDR1 is SQVTM, CDR2 ANQGSEA, per germline. Here the CDR3 reads CSVGVFDGTSGRVEQYF. Written as DNA, the CDR3 is TGCAGCGTTGGGGTTTTCGATGGGACTAGCGGGAGGGTCGAGCAGTACTTC.

This clone appeared once. This rearrangement joins TRBV29-1 to TRBJ2-2; D gene unclear. The CDR3 sequence is 13 residues long. Looked up from germline, CDR1 is SQVTM and CDR2 is ANQGSEA. Trimming pared 4 bases from V and 0 bases from J, leaving 6 bases between. CDR3 bases: TGCAGCGTTGCTCCGGCGAACACCGGGGAGCTGTTTTTT. It encodes CSVAPANTGELFF.

The chain couples TRBV7-9 to TRBJ1-4, with unresolved D. Germline V gene sequence: CDR1 SEHNR, CDR2 FQNEAQ (reference sequence). The CDR3 spans 16 residues. Trimming removed 6 bases from V and 0 bases from J, with 14 bases in between. CDR3 amino acids: CASSPVSGPTNEKLFF. The CDR3 coding sequence is TGTGCCAGCAGTCCAGTCTCAGGCCCAACTAATGAAAAACTGTTTTTT.

The J gene is TRBJ2-5, the V gene TRBV4-2; perhaps TRBD2 as D (6 bases). The CDR3 sequence is 15 residues long. Looked up from germline, CDR1 is LGHNA and CDR2 is YNFKEQ. V was clipped by 3 bases and J by 0 bases, with 11 bases between them. This CDR3 is CASSQMGLNQETQYF. CDR3 coding DNA: TGTGCCAGCAGCCAGATGGGACTTAACCAAGAGACCCAGTACTTC.

This rearrangement joins TRBV6-5 to TRBJ1-5; no reliable D call. With 7 bases removed from V and 4 bases from J, the gap between germline ends came to 11 bases. Germline CDR1 reads MNHEY; CDR2 reads SVGAGI. This CDR3 comprises 13 residues. The DNA for the CDR3 is TGTGCCAGCACTACGACATCGAATCAGCCCCAGCATTTT. It encodes CASTTTSNQPQHF.

This chain links TRBV5-1 with TRBJ1-3; 7 bases match TRBD1. Germline V gene lookup returns CDR1 SGHRS and CDR2 YFSETQ. V shed 0 bases and J 6 bases; nucleotides not matched to a gene: 0. This CDR3 is built from 13 residues. CDR3 nucleotide sequence: TGCGCCAGCAGCTTGGAGGGGGCAAACACCATATATTTT. It is translated as CASSLEGANTIYF.

The chain employs TRBV27 and TRBJ1-5, with 7 bases aligning to TRBD1. Trimming removed 3 bases from V and 5 bases from J; junction bases left unmatched: 7. Germline CDR1 MNHEY, CDR2 SMNVEV (reference sequence). CDR3 length equals 15 residues. DNA of the CDR3: TGTGCCAGCAGTTTCCACGGGGACAGCCATCAGCCCCAGCATTTT. It translates to CASSFHGDSHQPQHF.

The V gene is TRBV4-1, the J gene TRBJ2-7, with TRBD2 matching 9 bases. Germline-derived CDR1 and CDR2 are MGHRA and YSYEKL. The CDR3 runs to 18 residues. Trimming took 3 bases from V and 3 from J; bases not matched to a gene: 15. DNA for the CDR3: TGCGCCAGCAGCCAGGCAGACAAGGACCCAGCGGGAGGCTACGAGCAGTACTTC. Protein product: CASSQADKDPAGGYEQYF.

This chain connects TRBV4-1 to TRBJ1-6; TRBD1 is a possible D gene (5 bases). V was cut by 0 bases and J by 0 bases, with 12 bases left in between. The germline CDR1 and CDR2 sequences are MGHRA and YSYEKL. The CDR3 is 18 residues long. CDR3 sequence (DNA): TGCGCCAGCAGCCAAGACAACAGGATGAGCTCCTATAATTCACCCCTCCACTTT. It encodes CASSQDNRMSSYNSPLHF.

The gene calls are TRBV9 and TRBJ1-2; unclear D gene. V was shortened by 4 bases and J by 4 bases, with 11 bases between the two germline ends. Germline assignment: CDR1 SGDLS and CDR2 YYNGEE. This CDR3 comprises 13 residues. CDR3: CASSPPGSYGYTF. CDR3 bases: TGTGCCAGCAGCCCCCCCGGGAGCTATGGCTACACCTTC.

The V gene is TRBV3-1 (or the pseudogene TRBV3-2), the J gene TRBJ2-6, with D perhaps matching TRBD1 (5 bases). V was shortened by 5 bases and J by 11 bases, with 13 bases between the two germline ends. This CDR3 is built from 13 residues. Germline lookup yields CDR1 LGHDT and CDR2 YNNKEL (reference sequence). In DNA form, the CDR3 reads TGTGCCAGCAGCGACAGATATTACGACGTCCTGACTTTC. Its translation is CASSDRYYDVLTF.

The chain couples TRBV7-2 to TRBJ2-5; D is undetermined. Trimming removed 0 bases from V and 5 bases from J, with 7 bases in between. Germline lookup yields CDR1 SGHTA and CDR2 FQGNSA. This CDR3 is 13 amino acids long. The CDR3 DNA reads TGTGCCAGCAGCTTAGCCCACGGGGAGACCCAGTACTTC. Its protein product is CASSLAHGETQYF.

V is TRBV14 and J is TRBJ1-2; D gene ambiguous. CDR1 and CDR2 from the germline V gene are SGHDN and FVKESK. Trimming took off 4 bases at V and 1 base at J, with 13 bases between the two ends. The CDR3 has 15 residues. In DNA, the CDR3 is TGTGCCAGCAGCCCGACTGCGCGTGGTAACTATGGCTACACCTTC. Amino acids: CASSPTARGNYGYTF.

The chain links TRBV19 to TRBJ1-1; weak D call: TRBD1 (5 bases). The CDR3 contains 16 residues. V lost 6 bases and J lost 3, with 20 bases in between. Per germline, CDR1 LNHDA and CDR2 SQIVND (reference sequence). The CDR3 region is CASSNLGRAGDTEAFF. For the CDR3, the DNA is TGTGCCAGTAGCAACCTTGGGAGGGCGGGGGACACTGAAGCTTTCTTT.

This sequence joins TRBV19 and TRBJ2-7; D is possibly TRBD2 (5 bases). The V end lost 9 bases, the J end lost 4 bases, and 28 bases lay between the germline ends. Germline CDR1 and CDR2: LNHDA and SQIVND (reference sequence). The CDR3 consists of 17 residues. The CDR3 here is CASRGRLLSSAGYEQYF. The CDR3 DNA sequence: TGTGCCAGCCGCGGGCGGCTTTTAAGCTCCGCTGGGTACGAGCAGTACTTC. Drawing the rest from reference TRBV19 and TRBJ2-7, the complete variable domain is DGGITQSPKYLFRKEGQNVTLSCEQNLNHDAMYWYRQDPGQGLRLIYYSQIVNDFQKGDIAEGYSVSREKKESFPLTVTSAQKNPTAFYLCASRGRLLSSAGYEQYFGPGTRLTVT.

The chain has TRBV19 and TRBJ1-6; TRBD1 aligns across 9 bases. Germline CDR1 LNHDA, CDR2 SQIVND (reference sequence). Trimming took 6 bases from V and 10 from J; bases not matched to a gene: 13. This CDR3 comprises 16 residues. In DNA, the CDR3 is TGTGCCAGTAGAAGCCGGGACAGGGAAAGGAACTCACCCCTCCACTTT. This gives the protein CASRSRDRERNSPLHF.

This chain joins TRBV3-1 (or the pseudogene TRBV3-2) and TRBJ2-7; 8 bases match TRBD2. This CDR3 has 17 amino acids. The ends lost 3 bases at V and 5 bases at J; junction bases unmatched: 15. Per germline, CDR1 LGHDT and CDR2 YNNKEL (reference sequence). The DNA for the CDR3 is TGTGCCAGCAGCCAGAAACCCGGCCGGACTAGCACCCACGAGCAGTACTTC. It codes for CASSQKPGRTSTHEQYF.

The chain joins TRBV7-2 to TRBJ1-1; D might be TRBD1 (6 bases). Germline assignment: CDR1 SGHTA and CDR2 FQGNSA. Trimming shortened V by 0 bases and J by 6 bases, and 8 bases separated the two germline ends. The CDR3 loop spans 13 amino acids. CDR3 in DNA: TGTGCCAGCAGCTTAGCAGGGGGTCCTGAAGCTTTCTTT. This encodes CASSLAGGPEAFF. The full variable domain, rest sourced from reference TRBV7-2 and TRBJ1-1, is GAGVSQSPSNKVTEKGKDVELRCDPISGHTALYWYRQSLGQGLEFLIYFQGNSAPDKSGLPSDRFSAERTGGSVSTLTIQRTQQEDSAVYLCASSLAGGPEAFFGQGTRLTVV.

This CDR3 reads CASRSTGLAGGFGDTQYF. The CDR3 DNA reads as TGCGCCAGCAGGAGTACGGGACTAGCGGGAGGGTTCGGAGATACGCAGTATTTT. The chain couples TRBV5-1 to TRBJ2-3; 16 bases fit TRBD2. CDR3 size: 18 residues. With 5 bases clipped from V and 5 bases from J, the junction kept 11 bases outside the gene matches. The germline gives CDR1 SGHRS, CDR2 YFSETQ.

The chain couples TRBV11-2 to TRBJ1-2; no firm D call. This CDR3 contains 11 residues. V gave up 5 bases and J gave up 4 bases, with 5 bases separating them. CDR1 and CDR2 (germline): SGHAT, FQNNGV. CDR3 residues: CASSQIYGYTF. The CDR3 DNA follows: TGTGCCAGCAGCCAAATCTATGGCTACACCTTC.

This chain connects TRBV11-2 to TRBJ2-5; TRBD2 matches 9 bases. CDR1 SGHAT and CDR2 FQNNGV come from the germline V gene. The length of the CDR3 is 15 residues. V lost 1 base to trimming and J lost 5 bases; unmatched junction nucleotides: 5. CDR3 sequence reads: CASSLVLRGGETQYF. CDR3 DNA sequence: TGTGCCAGCAGCTTAGTTCTGCGGGGGGGGGAGACCCAGTACTTC.

This rearrangement joins TRBV5-8 to TRBJ1-4; TRBD1 agrees at 7 bases. This CDR3 spans 14 amino acids. CDR1 and CDR2 (germline): SGHTS, YDEGEE. J was trimmed by 7 bases and V by 4 bases; bases with no gene match: 7. This chain's CDR3 is CASSRGTVGEKLFF. CDR3 DNA: TGTGCCAGCAGCCGAGGGACAGTCGGTGAAAAACTGTTTTTT.

The CDR3 spells CASSEADRIYSYNEQFF. CDR3 bases: TGTGCCAGCAGTGAGGCTGACAGAATCTACTCCTACAATGAGCAGTTCTTC. This chain links TRBV2 with TRBJ2-1, with D possibly matching TRBD1 (5 bases). CDR1 and CDR2 (germline): SNHLY, FYNNEI. This CDR3 spans 17 amino acids. The V end was cut by 3 bases, the J end by 0 bases, with 15 bases between. The complete variable domain, with remaining parts taken from reference TRBV2 and TRBJ2-1, reads EPEVTQTPSHQVTQMGQEVILRCVPISNHLYFYWYRQILGQKVEFLVSFYNNEISEKSEIFDDQFSVERPDGSNFTLKIRSTKLEDSAMYFCASSEADRIYSYNEQFFGPGTRLTVL.

V and J are TRBV29-1 and TRBJ1-1; D gene uncertain. The length of the CDR3 is 12 residues. Germline assignment: CDR1 SQVTM and CDR2 ANQGSEA. V lost 7 bases and J 0 bases, leaving 9 bases between the germline ends. The CDR3 coding sequence is TGCAGCGCCGGTATGGTGAACACTGAAGCTTTCTTT. It yields the protein CSAGMVNTEAFF. Together with reference TRBV29-1 and TRBJ1-1, the CDR3 gives the full variable domain: SAVISQKPSRDICQRGTSLTIQCQVDSQVTMMFWYRQQPGQSLTLIATANQGSEATYESGFVIDKFPISRPNLTFSTLTVSNMSPEDSSIYLCSAGMVNTEAFFGQGTRLTVV.

The rearrangement links TRBV7-9 to TRBJ1-1; no definite D call. The CDR3 is 14 residues long. Germline V CDR1 and CDR2: SEHNR, FQNEAQ (reference sequence). The ends were cut back, 1 base at V and 11 bases at J, with 17 bases in the middle. The CDR3, as DNA: TGTGCCAGCAGCTTAGTCGAGAGCGGTGGCGGGGCTTTCTTT. The encoded protein is CASSLVESGGGAFF.

This sequence joins TRBV13 and TRBJ2-3; D is uncertain. The germline CDR1 and CDR2 sequences are PRHDT and FYEKMQ (reference sequence). Deletions cut 4 bases from V and 0 bases from J, with 2 bases between. The CDR3 loop spans 12 amino acids. This CDR3 reads CASSSSTDTQYF. CDR3 bases: TGTGCCAGCAGCTCTAGCACAGATACGCAGTATTTT.

The gene calls are TRBV28 and TRBJ2-3; 9 bases match TRBD1. This CDR3 comprises 17 residues. The junction had 14 bases not matched to a gene; V was cut back by 6 bases and J by 4 bases. The germline V gene encodes CDR1 MDHEN and CDR2 SYDVKM. The CDR3 coding sequence is TGTGCCAGCAGCGCACGGCTACAGGGGGCGGTCGCAGATACGCAGTATTTT. As protein: CASSARLQGAVADTQYF. The full variable domain, in which reference TRBV28 and TRBJ2-3 provide the parts outside the CDR3, is DVKVTQSSRYLVKRTGEKVFLECVQDMDHENMFWYRQDPGLGLRLIYFSYDVKMKEKGDIPEGYSVSREKKERFSLILESASTNQTSMYLCASSARLQGAVADTQYFGPGTRLTVL.